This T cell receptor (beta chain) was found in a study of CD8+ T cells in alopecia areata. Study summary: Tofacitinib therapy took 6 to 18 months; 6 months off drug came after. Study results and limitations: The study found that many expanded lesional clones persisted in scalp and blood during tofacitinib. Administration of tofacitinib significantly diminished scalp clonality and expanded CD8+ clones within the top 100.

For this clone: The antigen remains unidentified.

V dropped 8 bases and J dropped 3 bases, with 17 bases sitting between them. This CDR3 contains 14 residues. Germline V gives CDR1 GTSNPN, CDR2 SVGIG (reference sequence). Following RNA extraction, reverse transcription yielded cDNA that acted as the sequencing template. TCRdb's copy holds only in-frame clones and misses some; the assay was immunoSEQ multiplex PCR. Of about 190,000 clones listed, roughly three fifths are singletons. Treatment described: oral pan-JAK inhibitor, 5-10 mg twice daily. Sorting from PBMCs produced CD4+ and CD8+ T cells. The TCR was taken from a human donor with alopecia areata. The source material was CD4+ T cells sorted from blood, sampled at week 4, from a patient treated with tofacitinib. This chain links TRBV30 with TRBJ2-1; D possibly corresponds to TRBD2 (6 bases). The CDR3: CARDPATSYNEQFF. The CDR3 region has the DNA TGTGCCCGGGACCCCGCGACTAGCTACAATGAGCAGTTCTTC.